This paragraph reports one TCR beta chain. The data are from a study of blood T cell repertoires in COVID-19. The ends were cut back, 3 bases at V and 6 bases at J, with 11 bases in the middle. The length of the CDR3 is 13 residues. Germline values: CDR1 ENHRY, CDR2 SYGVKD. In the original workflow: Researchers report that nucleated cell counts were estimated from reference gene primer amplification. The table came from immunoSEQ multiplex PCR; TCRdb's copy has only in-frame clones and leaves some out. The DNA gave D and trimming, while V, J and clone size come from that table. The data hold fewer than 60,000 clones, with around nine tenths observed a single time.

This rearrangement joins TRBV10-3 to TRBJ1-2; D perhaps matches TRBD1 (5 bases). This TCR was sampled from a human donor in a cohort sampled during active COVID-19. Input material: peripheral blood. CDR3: CAISEQVDDGYTF. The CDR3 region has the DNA TGTGCCATCAGTGAACAGGTGGACGATGGCTACACCTTC.